The next 3 T cell receptor beta chains were all read from a single sample in a study of T cells in localized non-small cell lung cancer. Repertoires were generated with immunoSEQ multiplex PCR, while TCRdb's copy carries only in-frame clones and drops some. Found here are about 30,000 clones, roughly 90% of them singletons; the top ten hold more than 6%. Sequencing used peripheral blood, obtained before any cancer treatment. These receptors all come from a male donor at least 60 years old with stage I lung adenocarcinoma.

The V and J genes are TRBV5-4 and TRBJ2-5; a weak D match, TRBD2 (6 bases). The CDR3 sequence is 17 residues long. Germline assignment: CDR1 SGHNT and CDR2 YYREEE (reference sequence). V gave up 5 bases and J gave up 5 bases, with 25 bases separating them. The CDR3 DNA is TGTGCCAGCAGTGCGGGAAGGCCAGGGCTAAGACCGGAGACCCAGTACTTC. Translated: CASSAGRPGLRPETQYF.

The rearrangement links TRBV9 to TRBJ1-5, with 8 bases lining up with TRBD1. After removal of 0 bases from V and 4 bases from J, the junction contained 3 bases not matched to a gene. CDR3 length: 15 amino acids. Germline V gene sequence: CDR1 SGDLS, CDR2 YYNGEE. The DNA of the CDR3 is TGTGCCAGCAGCGTAGACACAGGGGGAAATCAGCCCCAGCATTTT. It translates to CASSVDTGGNQPQHF.

J is TRBJ1-4 and V is TRBV19; the D gene is possibly TRBD1 (5 bases). In germline, CDR1 is LNHDA, CDR2 SQIVND (reference sequence). This CDR3 has 14 amino acids. V was clipped by 5 bases and J by 8 bases, with 15 bases between them. The CDR3 is CASSQPGNMEKLFF. Here the CDR3 DNA reads TGTGCCAGTAGTCAACCAGGGAATATGGAAAAACTGTTTTTT.